The clone carrying this T cell receptor beta chain was picked up many times. V gave up 4 bases and J gave up 2 bases, with 18 bases separating them. Germline CDR1 is MNHNS and CDR2 is SASEGT. The CDR3 is 16 residues long. This sample's TCRbeta library carried unique molecular identifier barcodes. MiXCR, applied by TCRdb to the PCR reads, yields one record per CDR3 protein. The sample has a few hundred thousand distinct CDR3 sequences, around 9.6% seen once; the top ten hold 6.2%. This specimen belongs to a study of T-cell reconstitution after alpha-beta-depleted transplantation in children. The clonotype originates from a human donor who donated a stem cell graft to a child with acute lymphoblastic leukemia. The sample here was PBMCs from the stem cell graft donor, taken from the stem cell graft. J is TRBJ2-7 and V is TRBV6-1; the D is unclear. CDR3: CASSGNYRRITYEQYF. CDR3 DNA sequence: TGTGCCAGCAGTGGTAACTACCGGAGAATCACCTACGAGCAGTACTTC.